This entry lists 21 T cell receptor beta chains sequenced from one sample in a study of blood T cell repertoires in COVID-19. The method was immunoSEQ multiplex PCR; TCRdb's version includes in-frame clones alone and lacks a portion of them. Here the sample spans 100,000 to 150,000 clones, around 80% being singletons. The specimen was peripheral blood. These receptors all come from an elderly man with active or convalescent COVID-19.

The chain employs TRBV7-8 and TRBJ1-5; perhaps TRBD1 as D (6 bases). Trimming left V 3 bases short and J 5 bases short, with 11 bases between. Germline CDR1 is SGHVS and CDR2 is FQNEAQ. The CDR3 loop spans 14 amino acids. The CDR3 protein is CASSFMGADQPQHF. The CDR3 nucleotides are TGTGCCAGCAGCTTTATGGGGGCAGATCAGCCCCAGCATTTT.

The chain carries TRBV11-3 and TRBJ2-7; 7 bases map to TRBD1. This CDR3 has 14 amino acids. Per the germline V gene, CDR1 is SGHNT and CDR2 is YENEEA. The V segment lost 3 bases and the J segment 0 bases; nucleotides outside the gene matches: 2. The CDR3 DNA sequence: TGTGCCAGCAGCTTGGGACAGAGCTCCTACGAGCAGTACTTC. It yields the protein CASSLGQSSYEQYF.

J is TRBJ1-2 and V is TRBV7-2, with TRBD1 as a possible D gene (6 bases). This CDR3 has 15 residues. V was clipped by 0 bases and J by 0 bases, with 8 bases between them. Germline loops: CDR1 SGHTA, CDR2 FQGNSA. In DNA form, the CDR3 reads TGTGCCAGCAGCTTAGCGCAGGGGACTAACTATGGCTACACCTTC. This translates into CASSLAQGTNYGYTF. The entire variable domain, with the rest obtained from reference TRBV7-2 and TRBJ1-2, is as follows: GAGVSQSPSNKVTEKGKDVELRCDPISGHTALYWYRQSLGQGLEFLIYFQGNSAPDKSGLPSDRFSAERTGGSVSTLTIQRTQQEDSAVYLCASSLAQGTNYGYTFGSGTRLTVV.

In this sample, this clone turned up once. This chain joins TRBV7-2 and TRBJ2-3; D may be TRBD1 (5 bases). Germline lookup yields CDR1 SGHTA and CDR2 FQGNSA. The CDR3 has 17 amino acids. V lost 1 base to trimming and J lost 1 base, with 15 bases between them. CDR3 in DNA: TGTGCCAGCAGCTTAGTATCTCCAGGGTCGGGCACAGATACGCAGTATTTT. Translating it yields CASSLVSPGSGTDTQYF.

CDR3 nucleotide sequence: TGTGCCATCAGTGGTAGGGGACAGGGGGCCTTTAACTATGGCTACACCTTC. Protein product: CAISGRGQGAFNYGYTF. The gene calls are TRBV10-3 and TRBJ1-2; 12 positions match TRBD1. The CDR3 runs 17 residues. Germline CDR1 reads ENHRY; CDR2 reads SYGVKD. V dropped 4 bases and J dropped 1; count of bases not matched to a gene: 7.

This clone was detected only once. The chain uses TRBV4-3 and TRBJ1-5, with 9 bases lining up with TRBD1. The CDR3 contains 16 residues. CDR1 and CDR2 (germline): LGHNA, YSLEER. Germline trimming cut 0 bases from V and 11 bases from J; bases unmatched to any gene: 11. CDR3 coding DNA: TGCGCCAGCAGCCAAGAACCGGGACAGGGACCGTGGGCCCAGCATTTT. This codes for CASSQEPGQGPWAQHF.

The chain joins TRBV2 to TRBJ2-1; TRBD1 might be the D (6 bases). Germline V gene sequence: CDR1 SNHLY, CDR2 FYNNEI. The CDR3 covers 12 residues. Trimming cost V 6 bases and J 8 bases, with 11 bases left between them. The CDR3 DNA reads TGTGCCAGCAGCTATTACAGGGATGAGCAGTTCTTC. Protein product: CASSYYRDEQFF.

The chain recombines TRBV7-9 with TRBJ2-1; TRBD2 matches at 10 bases. The J segment lost 5 bases and the V segment lost 3 bases, leaving 13 bases of the junction unmatched. Germline V lookup: CDR1 SEHNR, CDR2 FQNEAQ (reference sequence). The CDR3 contains 18 residues. For the CDR3, the DNA is TGTGCCAGCAGCTTCCGGACAGTAGCGGGAGGTAAAGACAATGAGCAGTTCTTC. This codes for CASSFRTVAGGKDNEQFF.

The chain joins TRBV11-1 to TRBJ2-5; 12 bases are shared with TRBD2. Trimming at V came to 5 bases and at J to 2 bases, leaving 3 bases not matched to a gene. The germline CDR1 and CDR2 sequences are SGHAT and FQDESV (reference sequence). The CDR3 has 15 residues. The CDR3 protein is CASSQLAGGQETQYF. The CDR3 bases are TGTGCCAGCAGCCAACTAGCGGGGGGACAAGAGACCCAGTACTTC.

This clone was detected only a few times. The J gene is TRBJ2-2, the V gene TRBV9; TRBD1 matches at 9 bases. This CDR3 contains 15 residues. Germline V gene data show CDR1 as SGDLS and CDR2 as YYNGEE. The ends lost 4 bases at V and 5 bases at J; junction bases unmatched: 6. CDR3 sequence reads: CASSPETGGTGELFF. CDR3 nucleotide sequence: TGTGCCAGCAGCCCAGAGACAGGGGGTACCGGGGAGCTGTTTTTT. Based on the CDR3 plus reference TRBV9 and TRBJ2-2, the full variable domain is DSGVTQTPKHLITATGQRVTLRCSPRSGDLSVYWYQQSLDQGLQFLIQYYNGEERAKGNILERFSAQQFPDLHSELNLSSLELGDSALYFCASSPETGGTGELFFGEGSRLTVL.

The chain has TRBV19 and TRBJ2-2; no definite D call. V lost 3 bases to trimming and J lost 5 bases, with 7 bases between them. The CDR3 is 13 residues long. Germline CDR1 is LNHDA and CDR2 is SQIVND (reference sequence). Here the CDR3 DNA reads TGTGCCAGTAGTATCGGGTGGACCGGGGAGCTGTTTTTT. It codes for CASSIGWTGELFF.

The V gene is TRBV19, the J gene TRBJ1-5, with 9 bases lining up with TRBD1. The CDR3 loop spans 15 amino acids. The germline V gene encodes CDR1 LNHDA and CDR2 SQIVND (reference sequence). The ends lost 6 bases at V and 7 bases at J; junction bases unmatched: 10. CDR3 amino acids: CASSPGQGNYQPQHF. The CDR3 nucleotides are TGTGCCAGTAGCCCGGGACAGGGAAACTACCAGCCCCAGCATTTT. Supplemented by reference TRBV19 and TRBJ1-5, the full variable domain reads DGGITQSPKYLFRKEGQNVTLSCEQNLNHDAMYWYRQDPGQGLRLIYYSQIVNDFQKGDIAEGYSVSREKKESFPLTVTSAQKNPTAFYLCASSPGQGNYQPQHFGDGTRLSIL.

About this clone itself: The same CDR3 arises from other DNA sequences in this sample as well. V and J are TRBV18 and TRBJ1-1; possible D gene TRBD1, 5 bases. V was clipped by 1 base and J by 0 bases, with 6 bases between them. The CDR3 runs 14 residues. In germline, CDR1 is KGHSH, CDR2 LQKENI. This CDR3 reads CASSPQGLNTEAFF. Written as DNA, the CDR3 is TGTGCCAGCTCACCACAGGGGTTGAACACTGAAGCTTTCTTT.

The chain employs TRBV27 and TRBJ1-2; D perhaps matches TRBD1 (5 bases). The V and J ends lost 6 bases and 3 bases respectively, with 14 bases between them. Germline-derived CDR1 and CDR2 are MNHEY and SMNVEV (reference sequence). The CDR3 loop spans 14 amino acids. The CDR3 here is CASRGVGRDYGYTF. CDR3 nucleotides: TGTGCCAGCAGGGGTGTCGGCAGGGACTATGGCTACACCTTC.

The rearrangement links TRBV12-3 or TRBV12-4 to TRBJ2-3; tentatively, D is TRBD1 (6 bases). The CDR3 has 13 amino acids. The V end was cut by 6 bases, the J end by 4 bases, with 11 bases between. CDR3 in DNA: TGTGCCAGCAGAAGCCAGGGGTCAGATACGCAGTATTTT. Translating it yields CASRSQGSDTQYF.

The rearrangement uses TRBV2 and TRBJ2-5; a weak D match, TRBD1 (7 bases). This CDR3 has 16 residues. Germline V gene sequence: CDR1 SNHLY, CDR2 FYNNEI. V was shortened by 0 bases and J by 3 bases, with 14 bases between the two germline ends. The CDR3 DNA reads as TGTGCCAGCAGTGAAGCTGCGGGCAGGGGGGAAGAGACCCAGTACTTC. The encoded protein is CASSEAAGRGEETQYF.

This clone was recorded a few times. This chain joins TRBV29-1 and TRBJ1-2; D might be TRBD1 (5 bases). Germline lookup yields CDR1 SQVTM and CDR2 ANQGSEA. The V and J ends lost 4 bases and 6 bases respectively, with 9 bases between them. CDR3 length: 11 residues. The CDR3 reads CSVGQGNGYTF. For the CDR3, the DNA is TGCAGCGTTGGTCAGGGCAATGGCTACACCTTC.

This chain uses TRBV25-1 with TRBJ2-3, with D possibly TRBD1 on 6 matching bases. Trimming pared 3 bases from V and 3 bases from J, leaving 10 bases between. CDR3 length: 14 residues. CDR1 and CDR2 (germline): MGHDK, SYGVNS. This chain's CDR3 is CASSEGTITDTQYF. The CDR3 nucleotides are TGTGCCAGCAGTGAGGGGACAATTACAGATACGCAGTATTTT.

The rearrangement joins TRBV5-8 to TRBJ1-6; 8 bases agree with TRBD1. The CDR3 has 17 amino acids. V was clipped by 4 bases and J by 9 bases; unmatched bases: 15. Germline V gene lookup returns CDR1 SGHTS and CDR2 YDEGEE. CDR3 coding DNA: TGTGCCAGCAGCCAACCGGGACAGGCCGCGCTGGGTTCACCCCTCCACTTT. Translated, it gives CASSQPGQAALGSPLHF.

The chain carries TRBV11-2 and TRBJ2-1; D is undetermined. CDR1 SGHAT and CDR2 FQNNGV come from the germline V gene. With 5 bases removed from V and 0 bases from J, the gap between germline ends came to 11 bases. This CDR3 is built from 15 residues. In DNA, the CDR3 is TGTGCCAGCAGCGTACAAGCGTTCTCCTACAATGAGCAGTTCTTC. Residues: CASSVQAFSYNEQFF.

The chain has TRBV5-6 and TRBJ1-2; a possible D gene is TRBD1 (5 bases). Germline assignment: CDR1 SGHDT and CDR2 YYEEEE. With 0 bases removed from V and 8 bases from J, the gap between germline ends came to 11 bases. The CDR3 covers 13 residues. CDR3 amino acids: CASSLDDRGGYTF. The CDR3 DNA reads TGTGCCAGCAGCTTGGACGATAGGGGCGGCTACACCTTC.